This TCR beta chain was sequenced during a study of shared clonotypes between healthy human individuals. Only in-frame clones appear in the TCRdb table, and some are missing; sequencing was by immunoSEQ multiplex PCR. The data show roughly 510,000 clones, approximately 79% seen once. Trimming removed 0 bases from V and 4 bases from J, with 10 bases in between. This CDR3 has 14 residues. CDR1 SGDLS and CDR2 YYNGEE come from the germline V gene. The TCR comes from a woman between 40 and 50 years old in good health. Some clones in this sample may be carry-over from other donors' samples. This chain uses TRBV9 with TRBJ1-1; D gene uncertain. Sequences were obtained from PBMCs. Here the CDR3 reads CASSVELGITEAFF. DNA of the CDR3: TGTGCCAGCAGCGTAGAACTAGGGATCACTGAAGCTTTCTTT.